The T cell receptor beta chain under discussion was sequenced for a study of tumor and adjacent non-tumor tissue in lung cancer. Looked up from germline, CDR1 is MNHEY and CDR2 is SVGAGI. The CDR3 is 14 residues long. Concerning this clonotype itself: A much larger clonotype is one base distant, so this may be a read error.

TCRbeta libraries were built with three rounds of nested PCR, modified from ARM-PCR. TCRdb re-called the multiplex PCR reads with MiXCR, one entry per CDR3 protein. The sample holds roughly 70,000 distinct CDR3 sequences, 65% to 75% seen once. RNA was extracted from bulk tissue without any cell sorting. The normal lung tissue was taken more than 3 cm from the tumor edge. This sequence was found in a woman between 50 and 59 years old with non-small cell lung cancer. V is TRBV6-5 and J is TRBJ2-7; 8 bases are a match to TRBD2. Sequencing was carried out using distant non-tumor lung tissue. The CDR3 loop is CAGSPTSETYEQYF. The CDR3 coding sequence is TGTGCCGGCAGTCCGACTAGCGAAACCTACGAGCAGTACTTC.